What follows are 20 T cell receptor beta chains derived from one specimen sequenced in a study of blood T cell repertoires in COVID-19. Only in-frame clones appear in the TCRdb table, and some are missing; sequencing was by immunoSEQ multiplex PCR. The sample records about 50,000 clones, 80% to 90% being singletons. The sequenced sample consisted of peripheral blood. Source of these receptors: a human donor in a cohort sampled during active COVID-19. The donor label of this sample is uncertain.

This clone has only one observation. This chain uses TRBV11-2 with TRBJ2-3; D might be TRBD1 (6 bases). Germline V lookup: CDR1 SGHAT, CDR2 FQNNGV. This CDR3 is 15 amino acids long. Trimming left V 5 bases short and J 1 base short, with 13 bases between. This CDR3 reads CASSPGTRRTDTQYF. The CDR3 nucleotides are TGTGCCAGCAGCCCCGGGACACGGCGCACAGATACGCAGTATTTT.

V usage is TRBV7-9 and J usage is TRBJ1-1, with D uncertain. Germline assignment: CDR1 SEHNR and CDR2 FQNEAQ (reference sequence). This CDR3 is 19 amino acids long. Trimming took 4 bases from V and 3 from J, leaving 27 bases between them. The CDR3 protein is CASSYQITFRASGDTEAFF. The DNA of the CDR3 is TGTGCCAGCAGCTATCAAATCACCTTTCGGGCCAGCGGGGACACTGAAGCTTTCTTT.

Here the CDR3 DNA reads TGCGCCAGCAGCCAAGGCCCAGCGGGGGGGACAAATGAGCAGTTCTTC. Its protein is CASSQGPAGGTNEQFF. V usage is TRBV4-3 and J usage is TRBJ2-1, with TRBD2 matching 10 bases. The CDR3 covers 16 residues. The germline V gene has CDR1 LGHNA and CDR2 YSLEER. V shed 1 base, J shed 7 bases, and the junction held 7 bases outside the gene matches.

Here the CDR3 DNA reads TGTGCCAGCAGCGGAACAGGGGAACAGACCCAGTACTTC. It codes for CASSGTGEQTQYF. This chain uses TRBV5-4 with TRBJ2-5; 7 nucleotides line up with TRBD1. V was clipped by 4 bases and J by 6 bases; unmatched bases: 6. The CDR3 totals 13 residues. From germline, CDR1 is SGHNT and CDR2 YYREEE (reference sequence).

The V and J genes are TRBV27 and TRBJ1-2; D remains ambiguous. The ends were cut back, 3 bases at V and 3 bases at J, with 8 bases in the middle. This CDR3 region has 13 residues. The germline gives CDR1 MNHEY, CDR2 SMNVEV (reference sequence). CDR3 region: CASSFRRDYGYTF. CDR3 DNA: TGTGCCAGCAGTTTCCGGAGGGACTATGGCTACACCTTC.

V gene TRBV5-6 combines with J gene TRBJ2-7; TRBD2 is a possible D gene (6 bases). Germline V gene sequence: CDR1 SGHDT, CDR2 YYEEEE. The CDR3 consists of 13 residues. V dropped 5 bases and J dropped 1 base, with 10 bases sitting between them. Here the CDR3 DNA reads TGTGCCAGCAGTAAGCTAGCGTCCTACGAGCAGTACTTC. Its translation is CASSKLASYEQYF.

The rearrangement uses TRBV5-1 and TRBJ1-4, with 7 bases matching TRBD1. This CDR3 has 15 residues. Germline V gene data show CDR1 as SGHRS and CDR2 as YFSETQ. Losses at the gene ends were 0 bases for V and 7 bases for J; bases not matched to a gene: 6. CDR3 loop: CASSLAQGGFEKLFF. CDR3 bases: TGCGCCAGCAGCTTGGCCCAGGGGGGTTTTGAAAAACTGTTTTTT. Full variable domain (rest looked up from reference TRBV5-1 and TRBJ1-4): KAGVTQTPRYLIKTRGQQVTLSCSPISGHRSVSWYQQTPGQGLQFLFEYFSETQRNKGNFPGRFSGRQFSNSRSEMNVSTLELGDSALYLCASSLAQGGFEKLFFGSGTQLSVL.

V and J are TRBV6-5 and TRBJ1-2; TRBD1 agrees at 8 bases. The CDR3 is 15 amino acids. With 0 bases clipped from V and 6 bases from J, the junction kept 6 bases outside the gene matches. Per the germline V gene, CDR1 is MNHEY and CDR2 is SVGAGI. CDR3 amino acids: CASSYSGTGTHGYTF. The CDR3, as DNA: TGTGCCAGCAGTTACTCGGGGACAGGCACCCATGGCTACACCTTC.

The chain combines TRBV5-1 with TRBJ2-7; TRBD1 aligns across 9 bases. The ends lost 3 bases at V and 0 bases at J; junction bases unmatched: 4. CDR1 and CDR2 (germline): SGHRS, YFSETQ. The CDR3 is made up of 15 amino acids. CDR3 in DNA: TGCGCCAGCAGCTACGGACAGGGGAGCTCCTACGAGCAGTACTTC. It yields the protein CASSYGQGSSYEQYF.

This clone was counted at least ten times. The chain couples TRBV4-2 to TRBJ2-1, with unresolved D. V was shortened by 0 bases and J by 3 bases, with 3 bases between the two germline ends. Germline V lookup: CDR1 LGHNA, CDR2 YNFKEQ. The CDR3 loop spans 13 amino acids. The CDR3 DNA reads TGTGCCAGCAGCCAAGAGTACTACAATGAGCAGTTCTTC. It yields the protein CASSQEYYNEQFF.

The V call is TRBV3-1 (or the pseudogene TRBV3-2), the J call TRBJ2-5; possibly TRBD2 for D (6 bases). The CDR3 is 14 residues long. Per the germline V gene, CDR1 is LGHDT and CDR2 is YNNKEL (reference sequence). Trimming left V 6 bases short and J 3 bases short, with 14 bases between. DNA for the CDR3: TGTGCCAGCAGTATGTGGTCGGGAGAAGAGACCCAGTACTTC. This sequence encodes CASSMWSGEETQYF.

The V and J genes are TRBV11-1 and TRBJ1-2; a possible D gene is TRBD1 (6 bases). Germline values: CDR1 SGHAT, CDR2 FQDESV (reference sequence). The length of the CDR3 is 13 residues. Trimming pared 3 bases from V and 7 bases from J, leaving 12 bases between. The CDR3 DNA is TGTGCCAGCAGCTTCCGGGGGGCGAGTGGCTACACCTTC. Translated, it gives CASSFRGASGYTF.

The chain combines TRBV9 with TRBJ2-3; 9 positions agree with TRBD2. CDR3 length: 16 amino acids. V shed 3 bases and J 5 bases; nucleotides not matched to a gene: 10. Germline loops: CDR1 SGDLS, CDR2 YYNGEE. CDR3 sequence: CASSAPRWREGDTQYF. CDR3 nucleotide sequence: TGTGCCAGCAGCGCCCCCAGGTGGCGGGAGGGAGATACGCAGTATTTT.

This chain joins TRBV6-4 and TRBJ1-2, with D unresolved. With 6 bases removed from V and 5 bases from J, the gap between germline ends came to 13 bases. Per germline, CDR1 MRHNA and CDR2 SNTAGT. CDR3 length: 13 residues. The CDR3 loop reads CASSVEENYGYTF. As DNA, the CDR3 is TGTGCCAGCAGCGTAGAAGAAAATTATGGCTACACCTTC.

The chain carries TRBV6-6 and TRBJ2-1, with 9 bases aligning to TRBD1. The CDR3 has 14 amino acids. The V gene's germline CDR1 is MNHNY and CDR2 SVGAGI (reference sequence). After removal of 5 bases from V and 7 bases from J, the junction contained 6 bases not matched to a gene. The CDR3 protein is CASSQKTGGNEQFF. The CDR3, as DNA: TGTGCCAGCAGTCAGAAGACAGGGGGGAATGAGCAGTTCTTC.

The chain employs TRBV2 and TRBJ2-2, with unresolved D. Trimming removed 10 bases from V and 4 bases from J, with 13 bases in between. Germline CDR1 is SNHLY and CDR2 is FYNNEI. The CDR3 contains 13 residues. CDR3 DNA: TGTGCCACAGAACCGAGGATCACCGGGGAGCTGTTTTTT. It yields the protein CATEPRITGELFF.

This chain links TRBV6-5 with TRBJ2-7, with D perhaps matching TRBD2 (6 bases). CDR1 is MNHEY, CDR2 SVGAGI, per germline. The V gene lost 6 bases and the J gene lost 7 bases, with 16 bases spanning the gap. This CDR3 has 13 residues. Here the CDR3 DNA reads TGTGCCAGCAGCTCCCCCGGGAGTGGAGAGCAGTACTTC. It yields the protein CASSSPGSGEQYF.

The rearrangement joins TRBV2 to TRBJ2-1; 7 positions match TRBD2. The CDR3 sequence is 15 residues long. Trimming cost V 6 bases and J 4 bases; bases outside gene matches: 9. Germline V CDR1 and CDR2: SNHLY, FYNNEI. The CDR3 DNA follows: TGTGCCAGCAGCCCAACCGGGACTACTTACAATGAGCAGTTCTTC. Its protein product is CASSPTGTTYNEQFF.

The V and J genes are TRBV29-1 and TRBJ2-5; D possibly corresponds to TRBD2 (6 bases). Trimming removed 4 bases from V and 1 base from J, with 10 bases in between. The germline V gene encodes CDR1 SQVTM and CDR2 ANQGSEA. The CDR3 length is 13 residues. CDR3 region: CSVVGDFQETQYF. The CDR3 nucleotides read TGCAGCGTTGTAGGGGACTTCCAAGAGACCCAGTACTTC. The entire variable domain, with the rest obtained from reference TRBV29-1 and TRBJ2-5, is as follows: SAVISQKPSRDICQRGTSLTIQCQVDSQVTMMFWYRQQPGQSLTLIATANQGSEATYESGFVIDKFPISRPNLTFSTLTVSNMSPEDSSIYLCSVVGDFQETQYFGPGTRLLVL.

This clone turned up a few times. V and J are TRBV4-3 and TRBJ2-2; 7 nucleotides line up with TRBD1. V trimming: 1 base; J trimming: 4 bases; junction bases outside the gene matches: 6. Germline V gene lookup returns CDR1 LGHNA and CDR2 YSLEER. CDR3 size: 16 residues. The CDR3 bases are TGCGCCAGCAGCCAAGGAAGGGGGCGAGGCACCGGGGAGCTGTTTTTT. Its translation: CASSQGRGRGTGELFF.